Below, 28 T cell receptor beta chains from the same sample are listed, as sequenced in a study of spatial heterogeneity in lung cancer. Noted time point: sample taken at primary tumor resection. Sequencing was performed on whole RNA extracted from tumor and nontumor lung tissue, or from frozen PBMC, and the material was left unsorted. TCRdb reprocessed the 5' RACE reads with MiXCR, giving one entry per CDR3 protein. The sample holds about 15,000 distinct CDR3 sequences, over 6.5% seen once. Material: PBMCs, obtained at surgery. The receptor source for this set is a female donor with early-stage non-small cell lung cancer.

This clonotype was seen a few times. The rearrangement links TRBV6-5 to TRBJ1-1; D remains unclear. Germline lookup yields CDR1 MNHEY and CDR2 SVGAGI. V was trimmed by 1 base and J by 7 bases, leaving 4 bases between them. This CDR3 is built from 11 residues. CDR3: CASSYLGEAFF. For the CDR3, the DNA is TGTGCCAGCAGTTACTTGGGTGAAGCTTTCTTT.

This clonotype was seen ten or more times. The CDR3 sequence is CASREWDGDTEAFF. The CDR3 bases are TGTGCCAGCAGGGAATGGGACGGAGACACTGAAGCTTTCTTT. The V call is TRBV6-5, the J call TRBJ1-1; D might be TRBD1 (5 bases). V was trimmed by 6 bases and J by 3 bases, leaving 14 bases between them. The CDR3 covers 14 residues. The germline gives CDR1 MNHEY, CDR2 SVGAGI.

There are a few counts of this clonotype. The chain links TRBV5-1 to TRBJ1-6, with D perhaps TRBD1 (5 bases). V lost 6 bases to trimming and J lost 7 bases, with 14 bases between them. Germline V CDR1 and CDR2: SGHRS, YFSETQ. CDR3 size: 14 residues. DNA for the CDR3: TGCGCCAGCAACGAGGTCGGGGGAAATTCACCCCTCCACTTT. Amino acids: CASNEVGGNSPLHF.

This clonotype was observed many times. The chain carries TRBV6-4 and TRBJ2-3; perhaps TRBD2 as D (6 bases). The V end was cut by 5 bases, the J end by 1 base, with 16 bases between. CDR3 length: 16 residues. Germline lookup yields CDR1 MRHNA and CDR2 SNTAGT. The DNA of the CDR3 is TGTGCCAGCAGTATAGAGCATGGCGGGGGCACAGATACGCAGTATTTT. Translating gives CASSIEHGGGTDTQYF.

Regarding this clonotype: This could be a read error, since a much larger clone is one nucleotide away. The chain links TRBV12-3 or TRBV12-4 to TRBJ1-5; D ambiguous. The V end lost 4 bases, the J end lost 6 bases, and 13 bases lay between the germline ends. The CDR3 is made up of 14 amino acids. The CDR3 bases are TGTGCCAGCAGTTCCGGGAACCCGAGTCAGCCCCAGCATTTT. Translated: CASSSGNPSQPQHF.

This clonotype occurred many times. The chain uses TRBV7-2 and TRBJ1-3; the D is unclear. CDR3 length: 16 amino acids. Germline assignment: CDR1 SGHTA and CDR2 FQGNSA. The V gene lost 4 bases and the J gene lost 0 bases, with 13 bases spanning the gap. The CDR3 coding sequence is TGTGCCAGCAGCTATATCGGACCTGGCTCTGGAAACACCATATATTTT. Encoded protein: CASSYIGPGSGNTIYF.

There are many counts of this clonotype. The rearrangement uses TRBV4-1 and TRBJ2-6; 7 bases are a match to TRBD1. V was clipped by 1 base and J by 4 bases; unmatched bases: 4. Per germline, CDR1 MGHRA and CDR2 YSYEKL. The CDR3 totals 16 residues. CDR3 amino acids: CASSQGQGAGANVLTF. The CDR3 DNA follows: TGCGCCAGCAGCCAAGGACAGGGCGCCGGGGCCAACGTCCTGACTTTC.

This clonotype has more than one count but fewer than ten. The rearrangement links TRBV6-5 to TRBJ1-4; possibly TRBD1 for D (5 bases). The CDR3 has 16 amino acids. Trimming shortened V by 1 base and J by 7 bases, and 16 bases separated the two germline ends. Per germline, CDR1 MNHEY and CDR2 SVGAGI. CDR3 nucleotides: TGTGCCAGCAGTTACTTACCCGGGACCCGACCTGAAAAACTGTTTTTT. Residues: CASSYLPGTRPEKLFF.

There are a few counts of this clonotype. The genes are TRBV7-2 and TRBJ2-7, with D perhaps matching TRBD1 (6 bases). V lost 5 bases and J 5 bases, leaving 13 bases between the germline ends. In germline, CDR1 is SGHTA, CDR2 FQGNSA. The CDR3 is made up of 13 amino acids. The CDR3 here is CASSIRQVHEQYF. CDR3 coding DNA: TGTGCCAGCAGCATCAGACAGGTCCACGAGCAGTACTTC. Full variable domain (rest looked up from reference TRBV7-2 and TRBJ2-7): GAGVSQSPSNKVTEKGKDVELRCDPISGHTALYWYRQSLGQGLEFLIYFQGNSAPDKSGLPSDRFSAERTGGSVSTLTIQRTQQEDSAVYLCASSIRQVHEQYFGPGTRLTVT.

In its sample, this clonotype was seen many times. The rearrangement links TRBV6-1 to TRBJ2-7; tentatively, D is TRBD1 or TRBD2 (5 bases each). V was trimmed by 5 bases and J by 1 base, leaving 24 bases between them. CDR1 is MNHNS and CDR2 is SASEGT in the germline V gene. This CDR3 is 18 amino acids long. Written as DNA, the CDR3 is TGTGCCAGCAGTTCCAAAAGATCCCCCGGGACGGTATCCTACGAGCAGTACTTC. Amino acids: CASSSKRSPGTVSYEQYF.

This clonotype was seen a few times. The chain carries TRBV7-9 and TRBJ2-1; TRBD2 is a possible D gene (5 bases). Germline CDR1 is SEHNR and CDR2 is FQNEAQ (reference sequence). Deletions cut 6 bases from V and 9 bases from J, with 9 bases between. This CDR3 spans 11 amino acids. The CDR3 loop is CASSRGSEQFF. As DNA, the CDR3 is TGTGCCAGCAGTCGGGGAAGTGAGCAGTTCTTC.

V usage is TRBV6-1 and J usage is TRBJ2-3; D ambiguous. There are 12 residues in the CDR3. Germline CDR1 and CDR2: MNHNS and SASEGT. V gave up 6 bases and J gave up 2 bases, with 6 bases separating them. CDR3 protein: CASSLHTDTQYF. In DNA, the CDR3 is TGTGCCAGCAGCCTACACACAGATACGCAGTATTTT.

In its sample, this clonotype was seen many times. The rearrangement uses TRBV20-1 and TRBJ1-2, with D perhaps matching TRBD1 (5 bases). Germline CDR1 and CDR2: DFQATT and SNEGSKA (reference sequence). This CDR3 contains 13 residues. Between the trimmed V and J ends, which lost 3 bases and 4 bases, there was a span of 12 bases. This chain's CDR3 is CSASPGGTYGYTF. Here the CDR3 DNA reads TGCAGTGCTAGCCCGGGGGGGACCTATGGCTACACCTTC.

In this sample, this clonotype turned up a few times. The rearrangement uses TRBV5-1 and TRBJ1-5; 7 positions match TRBD1. J gave up 6 bases and V 3 bases, and 6 bases lay outside the gene matches. The CDR3 is 14 amino acids. Looked up from germline, CDR1 is SGHRS and CDR2 is YFSETQ. In nucleotides, the CDR3 is TGCGCCAGCAGCTGGGACAGCGGGAGTCAGCCCCAGCATTTT. Its translation is CASSWDSGSQPQHF.

This clonotype has ten or more counts. The V call is TRBV11-2, the J call TRBJ1-5; D unresolved. Trimming took 1 base from V and 6 from J, leaving 10 bases between them. Germline V CDR1 and CDR2: SGHAT, FQNNGV. This CDR3 comprises 14 residues. CDR3 DNA: TGTGCCAGCAGCTTAGGGACCGGTGGTCAGCCCCAGCATTTT. It specifies CASSLGTGGQPQHF.

This clonotype came up many times. The J gene is TRBJ2-5, the V gene TRBV5-5, with 7 bases fitting TRBD2. V lost 3 bases to trimming and J lost 2 bases; unmatched junction nucleotides: 4. The germline V gene has CDR1 SGHKS and CDR2 YYEKEE (reference sequence). The CDR3 contains 14 residues. The CDR3: CASSSIAGQETQYF. In DNA, the CDR3 is TGTGCCAGCAGCTCTATAGCGGGTCAAGAGACCCAGTACTTC.

This clonotype ranks as medium-sized. The J gene is TRBJ1-5, the V gene TRBV5-1; the match to TRBD1 covers 8 bases. CDR3 length: 15 residues. Germline V gives CDR1 SGHRS, CDR2 YFSETQ. The V gene end was trimmed by 0 bases and the J gene end by 4 bases; junction bases not matched to a gene: 3. The CDR3 DNA reads as TGCGCCAGCAGCTTGGGGACAGGGTCTAATCAGCCCCAGCATTTT. This encodes CASSLGTGSNQPQHF.

The chain uses TRBV28 and TRBJ2-7; tentatively, D is TRBD2 (5 bases). From germline, CDR1 is MDHEN and CDR2 SYDVKM. The CDR3 has 12 residues. Trimming took 8 bases from V and 4 from J, leaving 12 bases between them. Here the CDR3 reads CASEAVPYEQYF. CDR3 sequence (DNA): TGTGCCAGCGAAGCGGTACCTTACGAGCAGTACTTC.

For this clonotype: This may arise from a read error, as a much more abundant clone is one base away. The rearrangement uses TRBV7-9 and TRBJ2-7; weak D call: TRBD2 (5 bases). Trimming removed 2 bases at V and 5 bases at J, with 13 bases between. This CDR3 comprises 14 residues. In germline, CDR1 is SEHNR, CDR2 FQNEAQ (reference sequence). DNA of the CDR3: TGTGCCAGCAGCTTACCGGGAATTAGTGACGAGCAGTACTTC. Its protein is CASSLPGISDEQYF. The variable domain in full, completed from reference TRBV7-9 and TRBJ2-7, reads DTGVSQNPRHKITKRGQNVTFRCDPISEHNRLYWYRQTLGQGPEFLTYFQNEAQLEKSRLLSDRFSAERPKGSFSTLEIQRTEQGDSAMYLCASSLPGISDEQYFGPGTRLTVT.

CDR3 residues: CASSLGRIPSYGYTF. The CDR3 region has the DNA TGTGCCAGCAGCTTAGGACGGATCCCGAGCTATGGCTACACCTTC. The chain links TRBV11-2 to TRBJ1-2; D not certain. Trimming stripped 1 base from V and 4 bases from J, with 13 bases between. The CDR3 runs 15 residues. Germline-derived CDR1 and CDR2 are SGHAT and FQNNGV.

This clonotype is classed as medium-sized. The V gene is TRBV4-1, the J gene TRBJ2-7; D gene uncertain. The CDR3 runs to 14 residues. V was clipped by 0 bases and J by 5 bases, with 11 bases between them. Germline values: CDR1 MGHRA, CDR2 YSYEKL. CDR3 sequence: CASSQEGLINEQYF. As DNA, the CDR3 is TGCGCCAGCAGCCAAGAGGGCTTGATCAACGAGCAGTACTTC.

There are many counts of this clonotype. V and J are TRBV12-2 and TRBJ2-5. TRBV12-2 is shown as a pseudogene. The CDR3 has 12 amino acids. The CDR3 reads CASRSYQETQYF. DNA of the CDR3: TGTGCAAGTCGTAGTTATCAAGAGACCCAGTACTTC.

A few counts support this clonotype. This chain joins TRBV19 and TRBJ1-5; a possible D gene is TRBD1 (6 bases). V lost 3 bases to trimming and J lost 0 bases, with 15 bases between them. There are 17 residues in the CDR3. CDR1 and CDR2 from the germline V gene are LNHDA and SQIVND (reference sequence). The CDR3 region has the DNA TGTGCCAGTAGTATTAGACAGGTTGAATTTAGCAATCAGCCCCAGCATTTT. This encodes CASSIRQVEFSNQPQHF.

This clonotype is classed as medium-sized. The gene calls are TRBV7-2 and TRBJ1-5, with TRBD1 as a possible D gene (6 bases). Trimming cost V 3 bases and J 1 base, with 7 bases left between them. Germline values: CDR1 SGHTA, CDR2 FQGNSA. The CDR3 consists of 14 residues. The CDR3: CASSLQGSNQPQHF. The CDR3 nucleotides read TGTGCCAGCAGCTTGCAGGGGAGCAATCAGCCCCAGCATTTT. Combining the CDR3 with reference TRBV7-2 and TRBJ1-5 gives the whole variable domain GAGVSQSPSNKVTEKGKDVELRCDPISGHTALYWYRQSLGQGLEFLIYFQGNSAPDKSGLPSDRFSAERTGGSVSTLTIQRTQQEDSAVYLCASSLQGSNQPQHFGDGTRLSIL.

At least ten counts were recorded for this clonotype. This chain's CDR3 is CASSFEGGNTIYF. DNA for the CDR3: TGCGCCAGCAGCTTCGAGGGTGGGAACACCATATATTTT. V is TRBV5-1 and J is TRBJ1-3, with unresolved D. The germline V gene encodes CDR1 SGHRS and CDR2 YFSETQ. V was trimmed by 2 bases and J by 7 bases, leaving 10 bases between them. CDR3 length: 13 residues.

The chain carries TRBV11-3 and TRBJ2-1; 8 bases are shared with TRBD1. Per the germline V gene, CDR1 is SGHNT and CDR2 is YENEEA. The CDR3 has 16 amino acids. The J segment lost 0 bases and the V segment lost 1 base, leaving 2 bases of the junction unmatched. The CDR3 region is CASSLGQGSSYNEQFF. For the CDR3, the DNA is TGTGCCAGCAGCTTAGGACAGGGGAGCTCCTACAATGAGCAGTTCTTC. Using reference TRBV11-3 and TRBJ2-1 for the parts outside the CDR3, the full variable domain is EAGVVQSPRYKIIEKKQPVAFWCNPISGHNTLYWYLQNLGQGPELLIRYENEEAVDDSQLPKDRFSAERLKGVDSTLKIQPAELGDSAVYLCASSLGQGSSYNEQFFGPGTRLTVL.

This clonotype appeared many times. The chain joins TRBV7-2 to TRBJ2-1; 7 bases fit TRBD2. Trimming removed 5 bases from V and 0 bases from J; junction bases left unmatched: 4. The length of the CDR3 is 15 residues. Germline V lookup: CDR1 SGHTA, CDR2 FQGNSA. The CDR3 protein is CASSATSASYNEQFF. CDR3 bases: TGTGCCAGCAGCGCAACTAGCGCCTCCTACAATGAGCAGTTCTTC.

This clonotype came up a few times. This chain joins TRBV7-2 and TRBJ2-7; 11 positions match TRBD2. The CDR3 has 17 amino acids. V lost 5 bases and J lost 2; bases outside the gene matches: 11. Germline CDR1 and CDR2: SGHTA and FQGNSA. CDR3 residues: CASSRRYGTSGTYEQYF. The CDR3 nucleotides are TGTGCCAGCAGCCGAAGATATGGGACTAGCGGAACCTACGAGCAGTACTTC.